This entry features one T cell receptor beta chain sequence. In the authors' methods: Reference gene primer amplification gave estimated nucleated cell counts. The assay was immunoSEQ multiplex PCR, and TCRdb's table has in-frame clones only and misses some. V and J calls and clone size come straight from that table; D and trimming were deduced from the DNA. The top ten hold about 3.5% of the sample, which has 240,000 or so clones, about 70% seen once. The data stem from a study of blood T cell repertoires in COVID-19. Study-level background: Sites across the United States, Italy and Spain contributed samples from acute and convalescent COVID-19. T cells, B-cell-depleted T cells, or PBMCs provided the cDNA or gDNA that served as material.

The clonotype comes from a woman older than 75 with acute or convalescent COVID-19. Sequencing input: peripheral blood.

CDR3 residues: CASSKYRDRVFRGANVLTF. CDR3 sequence (DNA): TGTGCCAGCAGCAAATACCGGGACAGGGTTTTCCGTGGGGCCAACGTCCTGACTTTC. This chain joins TRBV7-2 and TRBJ2-6; 9 bases map to TRBD1. V shed 5 bases, J shed 3 bases, and the junction held 14 bases outside the gene matches. The CDR3 is 19 residues long. Germline V gene lookup returns CDR1 SGHTA and CDR2 FQGNSA.